The T cell receptor beta chain under discussion was sequenced for a study of cytomegalovirus exposure and HLA in healthy donors. Findings and caveats of the study: Upon later analysis, HLA-associated TCR beta chains proved more clonally expanded than other, equally common chains. In vitro work confirmed that a few CMV-associated chains recognize CMV antigens. According to an earlier analysis, most TCR beta V segments yielded productive rearrangements about 87% or about 30% of the time.

This PCR relied on a set of 60 Vbeta primers and 13 Jbeta primers. The data were produced by immunoSEQ multiplex PCR, yet TCRdb's version contains in-frame clones alone and is incomplete. The data contain around 100,000 clones, roughly 78% of them seen just once; the ten biggest clones take up approximately 4.4%. Among the donors, all were healthy bone marrow donors. V shed 2 bases, J shed 1 base, and the junction held 2 bases outside the gene matches. The CDR3 has 15 residues. The V gene's germline CDR1 is MDHEN and CDR2 SYDVKM. Concerning this clone itself: The target antigen is unknown.

The specimen was PBMCs. This sequence was found in a male donor in good health and CMV-seropositive. The V gene is TRBV28, the J gene TRBJ2-1; 7 nucleotides match TRBD1. The CDR3 here is CASSLTGESYNEQFF. In DNA form, the CDR3 reads TGTGCCAGCAGTTTAACAGGGGAATCCTACAATGAGCAGTTCTTC.